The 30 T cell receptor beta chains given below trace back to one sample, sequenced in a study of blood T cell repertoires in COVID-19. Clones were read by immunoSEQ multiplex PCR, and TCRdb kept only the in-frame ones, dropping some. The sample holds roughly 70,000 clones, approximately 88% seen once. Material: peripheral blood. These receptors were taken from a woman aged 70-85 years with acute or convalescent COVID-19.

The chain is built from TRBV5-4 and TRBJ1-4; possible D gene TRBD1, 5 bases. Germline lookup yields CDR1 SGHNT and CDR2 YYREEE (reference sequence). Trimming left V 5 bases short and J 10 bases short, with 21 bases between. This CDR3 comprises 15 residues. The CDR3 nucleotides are TGTGCCAGCAGTTATTACCCGGGACTTAGAGGAAAACTGTTTTTT. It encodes CASSYYPGLRGKLFF. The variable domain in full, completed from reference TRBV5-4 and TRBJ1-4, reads ETGVTQSPTHLIKTRGQQVTLRCSSQSGHNTVSWYQQALGQGPQFIFQYYREEENGRGNFPPRFSGLQFPNYSSELNVNALELDDSALYLCASSYYPGLRGKLFFGSGTQLSVL.

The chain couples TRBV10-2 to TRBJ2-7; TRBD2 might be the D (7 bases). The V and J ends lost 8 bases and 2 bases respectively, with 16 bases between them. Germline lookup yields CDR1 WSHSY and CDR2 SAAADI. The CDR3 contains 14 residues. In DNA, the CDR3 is TGCGCCAGCTGCCGGGGGGCGTCCGCCTACGAGCAGTACTTC. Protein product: CASCRGASAYEQYF.

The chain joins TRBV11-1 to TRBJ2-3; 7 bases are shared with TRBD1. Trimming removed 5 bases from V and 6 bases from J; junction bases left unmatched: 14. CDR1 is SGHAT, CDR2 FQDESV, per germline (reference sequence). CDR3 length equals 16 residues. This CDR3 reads CASSTDRVRGSDTQYF. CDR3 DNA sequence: TGTGCCAGCAGCACCGACAGGGTCAGAGGCAGTGATACGCAGTATTTT.

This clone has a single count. The CDR3: CASSQCYPGGETQYF. CDR3 nucleotides: TGCGCCAGCAGTCAGTGCTATCCGGGAGGAGAGACCCAGTACTTC. The J gene is TRBJ2-5, the V gene TRBV23-1, with 7 bases fitting TRBD2. TRBV23-1 is an ORF for which the function is uncertain. This CDR3 spans 15 amino acids. V was pared by 3 bases and J by 4 bases, with 8 bases of the junction left unmatched.

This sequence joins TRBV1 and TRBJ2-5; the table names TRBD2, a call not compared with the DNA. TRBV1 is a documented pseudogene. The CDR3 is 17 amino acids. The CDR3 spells CTSTRTSGGPIGETQYF. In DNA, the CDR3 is TGCACCAGCACCCGGACTAGCGGGGGGCCCATAGGGGAGACCCAGTACTTC.

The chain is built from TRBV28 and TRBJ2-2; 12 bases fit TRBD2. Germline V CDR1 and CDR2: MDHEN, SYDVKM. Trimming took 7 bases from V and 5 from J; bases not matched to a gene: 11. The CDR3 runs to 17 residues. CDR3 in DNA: TGTGCCAGCAAAAGTGGTCTAGCGGGAGGGCGGACCGGGGAGCTGTTTTTT. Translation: CASKSGLAGGRTGELFF. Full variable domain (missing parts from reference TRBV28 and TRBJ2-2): DVKVTQSSRYLVKRTGEKVFLECVQDMDHENMFWYRQDPGLGLRLIYFSYDVKMKEKGDIPEGYSVSREKKERFSLILESASTNQTSMYLCASKSGLAGGRTGELFFGEGSRLTVL.

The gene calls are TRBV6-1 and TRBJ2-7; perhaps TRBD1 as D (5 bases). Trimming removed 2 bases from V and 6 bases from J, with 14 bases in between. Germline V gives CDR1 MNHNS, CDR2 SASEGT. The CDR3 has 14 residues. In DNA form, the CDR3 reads TGTGCCAGCAGTGAACAGGCAGGGTATGGCGAGCAGTACTTC. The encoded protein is CASSEQAGYGEQYF.

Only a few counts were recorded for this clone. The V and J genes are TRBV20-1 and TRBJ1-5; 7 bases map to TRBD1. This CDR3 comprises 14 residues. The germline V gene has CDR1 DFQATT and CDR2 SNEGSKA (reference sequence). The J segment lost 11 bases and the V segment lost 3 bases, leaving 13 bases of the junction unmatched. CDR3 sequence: CSASSLGATGAQHF. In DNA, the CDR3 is TGCAGTGCTAGTAGTTTGGGCGCTACAGGGGCCCAGCATTTT.

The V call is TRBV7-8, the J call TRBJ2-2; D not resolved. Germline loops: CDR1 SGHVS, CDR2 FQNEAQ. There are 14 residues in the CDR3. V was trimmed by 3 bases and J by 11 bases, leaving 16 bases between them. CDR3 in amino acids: CASSFTDLTGELFF. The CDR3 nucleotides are TGTGCCAGCAGCTTTACCGACTTGACTGGCGAGCTGTTTTTT.

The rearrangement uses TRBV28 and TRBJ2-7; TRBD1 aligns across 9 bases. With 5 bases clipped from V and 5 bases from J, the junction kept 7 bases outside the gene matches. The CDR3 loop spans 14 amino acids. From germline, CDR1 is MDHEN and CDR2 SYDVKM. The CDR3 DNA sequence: TGTGCCAGCAGTCCCGGGACAGGGCCCCACGAGCAGTACTTC. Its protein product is CASSPGTGPHEQYF.

This CDR3 is CASSLAGRDGYTF. Written as DNA, the CDR3 is TGTGCCAGCAGCTTGGCGGGGAGAGATGGCTACACCTTC. The chain couples TRBV5-8 to TRBJ1-2; D gene uncertain. Trimming shortened V by 0 bases and J by 6 bases, and 9 bases separated the two germline ends. The CDR3 runs 13 residues. Germline loops: CDR1 SGHTS, CDR2 YDEGEE.

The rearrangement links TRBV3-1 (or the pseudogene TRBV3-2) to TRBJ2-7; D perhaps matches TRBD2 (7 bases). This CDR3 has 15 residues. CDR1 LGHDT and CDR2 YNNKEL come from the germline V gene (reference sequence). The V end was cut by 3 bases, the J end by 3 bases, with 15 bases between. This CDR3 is CASSQGGPIHYEQYF. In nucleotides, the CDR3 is TGTGCCAGCAGCCAGGGGGGGCCAATTCACTACGAGCAGTACTTC.

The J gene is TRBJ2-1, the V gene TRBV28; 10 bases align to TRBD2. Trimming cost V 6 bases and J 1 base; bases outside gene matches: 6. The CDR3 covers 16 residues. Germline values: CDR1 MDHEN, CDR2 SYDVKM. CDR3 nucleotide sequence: TGTGCCAGCAGATCTAGCGGGGGTAGTTCCTACAATGAGCAGTTCTTC. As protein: CASRSSGGSSYNEQFF.

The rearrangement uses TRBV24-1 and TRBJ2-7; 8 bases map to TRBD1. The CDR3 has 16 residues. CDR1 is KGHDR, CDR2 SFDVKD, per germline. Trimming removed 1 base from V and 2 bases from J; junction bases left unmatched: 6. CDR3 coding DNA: TGTGCCACCAGTGATTTCCTCAGGACAGGGACCTACGAGCAGTACTTC. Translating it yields CATSDFLRTGTYEQYF.

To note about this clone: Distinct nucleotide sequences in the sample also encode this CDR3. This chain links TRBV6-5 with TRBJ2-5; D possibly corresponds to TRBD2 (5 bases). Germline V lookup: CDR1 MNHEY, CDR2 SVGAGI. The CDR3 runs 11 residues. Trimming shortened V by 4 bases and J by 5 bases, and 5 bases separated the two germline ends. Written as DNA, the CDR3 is TGTGCCAGCAGTTCGGGGGAGACCCAGTACTTC. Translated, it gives CASSSGETQYF.

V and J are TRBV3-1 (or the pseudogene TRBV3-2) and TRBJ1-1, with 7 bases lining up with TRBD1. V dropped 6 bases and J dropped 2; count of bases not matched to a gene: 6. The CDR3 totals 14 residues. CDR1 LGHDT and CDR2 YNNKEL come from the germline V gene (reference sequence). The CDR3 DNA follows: TGTGCCAGCAGAGCCGGGACAGATAACACTGAAGCTTTCTTT. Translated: CASRAGTDNTEAFF.

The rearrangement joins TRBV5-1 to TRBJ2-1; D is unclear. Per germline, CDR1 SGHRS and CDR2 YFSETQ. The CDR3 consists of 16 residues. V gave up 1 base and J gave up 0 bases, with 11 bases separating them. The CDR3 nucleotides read TGCGCCAGCAGCTTGAGTAGCCGTAGCTCCTACAATGAGCAGTTCTTC. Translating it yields CASSLSSRSSYNEQFF.

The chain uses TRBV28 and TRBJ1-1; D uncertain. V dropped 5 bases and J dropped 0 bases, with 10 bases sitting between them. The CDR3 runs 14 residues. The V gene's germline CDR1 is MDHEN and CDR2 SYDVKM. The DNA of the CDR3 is TGTGCCAGCAGTGTCCCTCGGGTGAACACTGAAGCTTTCTTT. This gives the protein CASSVPRVNTEAFF. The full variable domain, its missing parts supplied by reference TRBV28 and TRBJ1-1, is DVKVTQSSRYLVKRTGEKVFLECVQDMDHENMFWYRQDPGLGLRLIYFSYDVKMKEKGDIPEGYSVSREKKERFSLILESASTNQTSMYLCASSVPRVNTEAFFGQGTRLTVV.

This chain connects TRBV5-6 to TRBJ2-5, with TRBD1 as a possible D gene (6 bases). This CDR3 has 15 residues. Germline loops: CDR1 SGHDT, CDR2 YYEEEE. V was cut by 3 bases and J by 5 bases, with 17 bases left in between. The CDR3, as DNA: TGTGCCAGCAGCTACCGTGGACAGATAGGGGAGACCCAGTACTTC. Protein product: CASSYRGQIGETQYF.

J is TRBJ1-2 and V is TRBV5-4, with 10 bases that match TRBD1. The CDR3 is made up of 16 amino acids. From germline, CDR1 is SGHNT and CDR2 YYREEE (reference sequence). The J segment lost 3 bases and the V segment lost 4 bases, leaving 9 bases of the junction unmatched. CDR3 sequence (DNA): TGTGCCAGCAGCCTTCGTCGACAGGGGGCCTACTATGGCTACACCTTC. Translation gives CASSLRRQGAYYGYTF. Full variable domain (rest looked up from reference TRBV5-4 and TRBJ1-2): ETGVTQSPTHLIKTRGQQVTLRCSSQSGHNTVSWYQQALGQGPQFIFQYYREEENGRGNFPPRFSGLQFPNYSSELNVNALELDDSALYLCASSLRRQGAYYGYTFGSGTRLTVV.

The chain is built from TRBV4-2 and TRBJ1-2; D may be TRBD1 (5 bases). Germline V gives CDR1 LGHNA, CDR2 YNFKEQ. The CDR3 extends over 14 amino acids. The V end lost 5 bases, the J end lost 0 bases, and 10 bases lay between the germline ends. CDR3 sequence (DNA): TGTGCCAGCAGCATATCGACAGCTAACTATGGCTACACCTTC. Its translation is CASSISTANYGYTF.

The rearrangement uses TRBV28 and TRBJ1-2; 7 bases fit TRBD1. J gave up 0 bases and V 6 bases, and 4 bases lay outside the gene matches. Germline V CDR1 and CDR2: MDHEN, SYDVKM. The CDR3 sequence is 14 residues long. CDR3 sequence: CASSRTGPNYGYTF. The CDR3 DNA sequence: TGTGCCAGCAGCAGGACAGGTCCTAACTATGGCTACACCTTC.

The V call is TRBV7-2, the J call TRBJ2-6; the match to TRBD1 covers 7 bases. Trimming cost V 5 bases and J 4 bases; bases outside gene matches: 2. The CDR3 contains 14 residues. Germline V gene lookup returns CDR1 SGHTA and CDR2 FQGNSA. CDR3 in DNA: TGTGCCAGCAGCAGGGACAGCGGGGCCAACGTCCTGACTTTC. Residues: CASSRDSGANVLTF.

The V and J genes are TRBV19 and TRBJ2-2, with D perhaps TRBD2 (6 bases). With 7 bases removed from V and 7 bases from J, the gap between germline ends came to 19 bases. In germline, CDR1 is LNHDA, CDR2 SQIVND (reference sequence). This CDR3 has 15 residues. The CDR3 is CASTAWGGKGGELFF. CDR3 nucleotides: TGTGCCAGTACCGCCTGGGGCGGGAAGGGCGGGGAGCTGTTTTTT.

The DNA for the CDR3 is TGTGCCAGCTCACCAATCAGGAGGGACAGGGGTATCTATGGCTACACCTTC. Amino acid sequence: CASSPIRRDRGIYGYTF. V is TRBV18 and J is TRBJ1-2; 10 nucleotides line up with TRBD1. Germline assignment: CDR1 KGHSH and CDR2 LQKENI. The CDR3 is 17 residues long. Trimming removed 2 bases from V and 4 bases from J; junction bases left unmatched: 10.

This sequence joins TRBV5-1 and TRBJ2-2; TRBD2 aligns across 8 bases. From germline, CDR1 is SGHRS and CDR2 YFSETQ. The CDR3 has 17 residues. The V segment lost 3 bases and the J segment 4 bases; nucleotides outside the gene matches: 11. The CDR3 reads CASSWGAGDRGTGELFF. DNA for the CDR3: TGCGCCAGCAGCTGGGGAGCGGGAGATCGGGGCACCGGGGAGCTGTTTTTT.

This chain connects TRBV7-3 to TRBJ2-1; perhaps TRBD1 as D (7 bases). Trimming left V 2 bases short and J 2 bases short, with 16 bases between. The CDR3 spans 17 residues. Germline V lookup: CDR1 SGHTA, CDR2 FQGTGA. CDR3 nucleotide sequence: TGTGCCAGCAGCTTATCGGGGGACAGTTGGACCTACAATGAGCAGTTCTTC. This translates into CASSLSGDSWTYNEQFF. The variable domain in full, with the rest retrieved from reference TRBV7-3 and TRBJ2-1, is GAGVSQTPSNKVTEKGKYVELRCDPISGHTALYWYRQSLGQGPEFLIYFQGTGAADDSGLPNDRFFAVRPEGSVSTLKIQRTERGDSAVYLCASSLSGDSWTYNEQFFGPGTRLTVL.

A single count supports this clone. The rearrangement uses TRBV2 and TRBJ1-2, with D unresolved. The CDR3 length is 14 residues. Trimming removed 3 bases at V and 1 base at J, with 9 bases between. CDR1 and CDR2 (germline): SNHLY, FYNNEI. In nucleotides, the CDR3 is TGTGCCAGCAGTGAGGAGCAGCATAACTATGGCTACACCTTC. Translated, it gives CASSEEQHNYGYTF.

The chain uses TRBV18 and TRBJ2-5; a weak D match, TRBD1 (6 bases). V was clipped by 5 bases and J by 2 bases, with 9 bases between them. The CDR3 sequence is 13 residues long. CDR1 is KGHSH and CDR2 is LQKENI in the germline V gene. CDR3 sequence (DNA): TGTGCCAGCTCAGGGGGCGTGCAAGAGACCCAGTACTTC. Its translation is CASSGGVQETQYF.

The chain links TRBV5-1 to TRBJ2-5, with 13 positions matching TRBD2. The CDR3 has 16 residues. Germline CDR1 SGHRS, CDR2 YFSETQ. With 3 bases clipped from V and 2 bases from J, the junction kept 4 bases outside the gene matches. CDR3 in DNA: TGCGCCAGCAGCTCGGGACTAGCGGGGCAACAAGAGACCCAGTACTTC. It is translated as CASSSGLAGQQETQYF.